The 22 T cell receptor beta chains below come from one sample, sequenced in a study of identical twins. TCRdb reprocessed the 5' RACE reads via MiXCR and lists one record per CDR3 protein. Of approximately 600,000 distinct CDR3 sequences listed, under 8.5% are singletons. The sample was also reused in another study, on yellow fever vaccine responses in identical twins.

The specimen sequenced was PBMCs. These receptors all come from a woman aged 18-30 years in good health.

The genes are TRBV28 and TRBJ2-3; 10 bases are shared with TRBD2. CDR3 length: 16 amino acids. The germline gives CDR1 MDHEN, CDR2 SYDVKM. The J segment lost 4 bases and the V segment lost 5 bases, leaving 9 bases of the junction unmatched. CDR3: CASSPPAGGGPDTQYF. The DNA for the CDR3 is TGTGCCAGCAGTCCCCCAGCGGGGGGGGGCCCAGATACGCAGTATTTT.

This clonotype was counted between two and nine times. This rearrangement joins TRBV20-1 to TRBJ1-1; D remains ambiguous. The CDR3 is 16 amino acids. The germline V gene encodes CDR1 DFQATT and CDR2 SNEGSKA (reference sequence). The V gene lost 3 bases and the J gene lost 0 bases, with 17 bases spanning the gap. The CDR3 protein is CSASRHGWWMNTEAFF. CDR3 nucleotides: TGCAGTGCTAGTCGGCATGGGTGGTGGATGAACACTGAAGCTTTCTTT.

The chain has TRBV11-2 and TRBJ2-3, with 7 bases aligning to TRBD2. Germline CDR1 SGHAT, CDR2 FQNNGV. With V trimmed by 1 base and J by 2 bases, 6 bases remained unmatched. This CDR3 contains 16 residues. CDR3 sequence reads: CASSLGVGGTTDTQYF. CDR3 bases: TGTGCCAGCAGCTTAGGTGTGGGGGGGACCACAGATACGCAGTATTTT.

This clonotype was recorded many times. V gene TRBV5-1 combines with J gene TRBJ2-2, with a weak D call TRBD1 (6 bases). The CDR3 is made up of 14 amino acids. Trimming pared 2 bases from V and 3 bases from J, leaving 8 bases between. Germline V lookup: CDR1 SGHRS, CDR2 YFSETQ. The CDR3 DNA sequence: TGCGCCAGCAGCTTAAGGACAGACACCGGGGAGCTGTTTTTT. Protein product: CASSLRTDTGELFF.

This clonotype was seen at least ten times. V gene TRBV12-3 or TRBV12-4 combines with J gene TRBJ2-5, with 11 bases aligning to TRBD2. The J segment lost 0 bases and the V segment lost 5 bases, leaving 5 bases of the junction unmatched. The CDR3 is 16 amino acids. The CDR3, as DNA: TGTGCCAGCAGTCGTACTAGCGGGGGCCACCAAGAGACCCAGTACTTC. Protein: CASSRTSGGHQETQYF.

This clonotype showed up just a few times. The chain employs TRBV7-3 and TRBJ2-1, with D tentatively TRBD1 or TRBD2 (5 bases each). V was pared by 5 bases and J by 10 bases, with 12 bases between. The CDR3 is made up of 12 amino acids. Germline CDR1 SGHTA, CDR2 FQGTGA. The CDR3 sequence: CASSPSGGEQFF. The CDR3 DNA reads as TGTGCCAGCAGCCCGAGTGGGGGAGAGCAGTTCTTC.

The J gene is TRBJ2-3, the V gene TRBV9; D possibly corresponds to TRBD1 (7 bases). The CDR3 extends over 15 amino acids. Deletions cut 0 bases from V and 6 bases from J, with 14 bases between. CDR1 and CDR2 (germline): SGDLS, YYNGEE. This CDR3 is CASSVGRGQLDTQYF. CDR3 in DNA: TGTGCCAGCAGCGTAGGGAGGGGGCAGCTCGATACGCAGTATTTT.

This clonotype was seen a handful of times. The gene calls are TRBV11-1 and TRBJ2-3; 7 bases are a match to TRBD2. The CDR3 is made up of 18 amino acids. The J segment lost 0 bases and the V segment lost 8 bases, leaving 17 bases of the junction unmatched. CDR1 is SGHAT, CDR2 FQDESV, per germline (reference sequence). This CDR3 is CASATDFLSGPSTDTQYF. The CDR3 coding sequence is TGTGCCAGCGCTACTGATTTCCTTAGCGGGCCGAGCACAGATACGCAGTATTTT. Drawing the rest from reference TRBV11-1 and TRBJ2-3, the complete variable domain is EAEVAQSPRYKITEKSQAVAFWCDPISGHATLYWYRQILGQGPELLVQFQDESVVDDSQLPKDRFSAERLKGVDSTLKIQPAELGDSAMYLCASATDFLSGPSTDTQYFGPGTRLTVL.

The chain uses TRBV20-1 and TRBJ2-3; 8 positions match TRBD2. The CDR3 covers 15 residues. Germline CDR1 DFQATT, CDR2 SNEGSKA (reference sequence). The V and J ends lost 5 bases and 1 base, in that order; junction bases with no gene match: 8. CDR3 sequence: CSAHSPGLGTDTQYF. The CDR3 region has the DNA TGCAGTGCTCACTCACCGGGACTAGGCACAGATACGCAGTATTTT.

This clonotype was observed a handful of times. The chain joins TRBV7-6 to TRBJ1-2, with D possibly matching TRBD1 (6 bases). This CDR3 has 12 amino acids. Germline V gene sequence: CDR1 SGHVS, CDR2 FNYEAQ. V shed 8 bases and J shed 3 bases, with 10 bases lying between them. The CDR3 DNA is TGTGCCAGCGGGGGCAGTCACTATGGCTACACCTTC. Protein sequence: CASGGSHYGYTF.

The genes are TRBV6-4 and TRBJ2-3; maybe TRBD2 (5 bases). Germline V lookup: CDR1 MRHNA, CDR2 SNTAGT. The V end was cut by 3 bases, the J end by 4 bases, with 23 bases between. CDR3 size: 18 residues. CDR3 bases: TGTGCCAGCAGTGATTCCAACAACCGGGGTCCTATGGCAGATACGCAGTATTTT. This codes for CASSDSNNRGPMADTQYF.

This clonotype occurred a few times. The J gene is TRBJ1-2, the V gene TRBV29-1; D gene uncertain. The CDR3 has 12 amino acids. Trimming stripped 3 bases from V and 0 bases from J, with 5 bases between. Germline loops: CDR1 SQVTM, CDR2 ANQGSEA. The CDR3, as DNA: TGCAGCGTTGACGTGGCTAACTATGGCTACACCTTC. Translating gives CSVDVANYGYTF. Full variable domain (missing parts from reference TRBV29-1 and TRBJ1-2): SAVISQKPSRDICQRGTSLTIQCQVDSQVTMMFWYRQQPGQSLTLIATANQGSEATYESGFVIDKFPISRPNLTFSTLTVSNMSPEDSSIYLCSVDVANYGYTFGSGTRLTVV.

The rearrangement joins TRBV6-4 to TRBJ2-3; 7 bases match TRBD2. This CDR3 comprises 19 residues. Losses at the gene ends were 6 bases for V and 3 bases for J; bases not matched to a gene: 21. Germline V gives CDR1 MRHNA, CDR2 SNTAGT. The CDR3 DNA reads TGTGCCAGCAGCGTAAGGCTAGCGGACCCTCGGCGGGAAACAGATACGCAGTATTTT. It is translated as CASSVRLADPRRETDTQYF.

This clonotype was detected a few times. The V and J genes are TRBV12-3 or TRBV12-4 and TRBJ2-3, with 8 positions matching TRBD2. The CDR3 is 15 residues long. V was clipped by 3 bases and J by 4 bases; unmatched bases: 6. This CDR3 is CASSLSGSRADTQYF. CDR3 nucleotides: TGTGCCAGCAGTTTGAGCGGGAGTCGCGCAGATACGCAGTATTTT.

The CDR3 reads CASSYSSGGSTDTQYF. The DNA of the CDR3 is TGTGCCAGCAGTTACTCTAGCGGGGGGTCCACAGATACGCAGTATTTT. V usage is TRBV6-5 and J usage is TRBJ2-3; 10 bases are a match to TRBD2. With 0 bases clipped from V and 2 bases from J, the junction kept 2 bases outside the gene matches. Germline V CDR1 and CDR2: MNHEY, SVGAGI. The CDR3 extends over 16 amino acids.

This chain joins TRBV5-1 and TRBJ2-5; the D call may be TRBD1 or TRBD2 (5 bases each). CDR1 and CDR2 (germline): SGHRS, YFSETQ. Trimming shortened V by 5 bases and J by 2 bases, and 19 bases separated the two germline ends. This CDR3 has 16 amino acids. The CDR3 loop is CASRLNSGTPQETQYF. CDR3 in DNA: TGCGCCAGCAGGCTTAACTCCGGGACGCCGCAAGAGACCCAGTACTTC.

This clonotype was counted ten times or more. V is TRBV5-1 and J is TRBJ1-1; 7 bases are shared with TRBD1. CDR1 and CDR2 (germline): SGHRS, YFSETQ. With V trimmed by 0 bases and J by 0 bases, 5 bases remained unmatched. This CDR3 is 16 amino acids long. The CDR3 here is CASSLATGAMNTEAFF. CDR3 DNA sequence: TGCGCCAGCAGCTTGGCCACAGGGGCGATGAACACTGAAGCTTTCTTT.

The genes are TRBV20-1 and TRBJ2-3; D is unclear. The CDR3 sequence is 11 residues long. Looked up from germline, CDR1 is DFQATT and CDR2 is SNEGSKA (reference sequence). V shed 6 bases and J shed 4 bases, with 8 bases lying between them. The CDR3: CSASSADTQYF. DNA for the CDR3: TGCAGTGCCTCCAGCGCAGATACGCAGTATTTT.

A few counts support this clonotype. The gene calls are TRBV6-8 and TRBJ2-7, with 12 nucleotides matching TRBD2. The CDR3 runs 20 residues. Per the germline V gene, CDR1 is MNHGY and CDR2 is SAAAGT. Unmatched junction bases numbered 20, after V lost 2 bases and J lost 6 bases. The CDR3 nucleotides read TGTGCCAGCAGTTACCCCAGAGTAGGACTAGCGGGAACCAGGGCAAGCGAGCAGTACTTC. The encoded protein is CASSYPRVGLAGTRASEQYF.

To note about this clonotype: Since the CDR3 does not end with the conserved phenylalanine or tryptophan, this likely comes from a read error. The gene calls are TRBV20-1 and TRBJ2-1, with D tentatively TRBD1 (6 bases). The V gene lost 7 bases and the J gene lost 4 bases, with 11 bases spanning the gap. Germline V gene lookup returns CDR1 DFQATT and CDR2 SNEGSKA (reference sequence). The CDR3 length is 12 residues. CDR3 nucleotide sequence: TGCAGTGGAAACAGGGAATACAATGAGCAGTTCCTC. Residues: CSGNREYNEQFL.

This clonotype was found many times. CDR3 loop: CASSESRLLKQYF. The CDR3, as DNA: TGTGCCAGCAGTGAATCGAGACTCCTCAAGCAGTACTTC. The rearrangement uses TRBV25-1 and TRBJ2-7; D is unclear. The CDR3 runs to 13 residues. CDR1 and CDR2 from the germline V gene are MGHDK and SYGVNS. Trimming pared 1 base from V and 8 bases from J, leaving 12 bases between.

The V and J genes are TRBV3-1 and TRBJ1-5; D call uncertain. This CDR3 is 14 amino acids long. Germline-derived CDR1 and CDR2 are LGHDT and YNNKEL (reference sequence). V was cut by 1 base and J by 3 bases, with 7 bases left in between. CDR3 DNA sequence: TGTGCCAGCAGCCAAGGGCAAATCAATCAGCCCCAGCATTTT. The encoded protein is CASSQGQINQPQHF.